Following are 8 T cell receptor beta chains from one sample sequenced in a study of PD-1 blockade in classical Hodgkin lymphoma. Method: immunoSEQ multiplex PCR; TCRdb's copy keeps in-frame clones and lacks some. The table includes roughly 50,000 clones, around 90% detected once. Time point given: cycle 4 day 1 (C4D1), after 5 to 7 weeks of nivolumab. There was relapse after autologous stem cell transplantation in every patient, and there was variation in brentuximab vedotin exposure. The sequences come from peripheral blood mononuclear cells (PBMCs), collected before the fourth cycle of nivolumab. The receptors were gathered from a human donor with classical Hodgkin lymphoma.

The rearrangement links TRBV7-9 to TRBJ2-5, with D uncertain. The better agreement between TRBJ2-7 and the DNA end casts doubt on the J call. Germline CDR1 SEHNR, CDR2 FQNEAQ (reference sequence). The CDR3 is made up of 12 amino acids. DNA for the CDR3: TGTGCCAGCAGCTCTGGCCGTCACGAGCAGTACTTC. It specifies CASSSGRHEQYF.

V usage is TRBV25-1 and J usage is TRBJ2-1; possible D gene TRBD2, 6 bases. V lost 3 bases, J lost 8 bases, and 8 bases lay in between. The CDR3 loop spans 12 amino acids. The germline CDR1 and CDR2 sequences are MGHDK and SYGVNS. The CDR3 loop is CASSDWEDEQFF. The CDR3 region has the DNA TGTGCCAGCAGTGATTGGGAGGATGAGCAGTTCTTC.

Turning to this clone: The same CDR3 is also encoded by other DNA sequences in this sample. This rearrangement joins TRBV20-1 to TRBJ1-2, with a tentative D call TRBD1 (6 bases). Germline V gene data show CDR1 as DFQATT and CDR2 as SNEGSKA (reference sequence). The CDR3 has 11 amino acids. CDR3 DNA: TGCAGCCAGGGGACTAACTATGGCTACACCTTC. This translates into CSQGTNYGYTF.

V and J are TRBV6-1 and TRBJ2-7; maybe TRBD1 (7 bases). V lost 1 base and J lost 7, with 23 bases in between. Germline V gives CDR1 MNHNS, CDR2 SASEGT. The CDR3 is made up of 17 amino acids. CDR3 region: CASSEVMGAGGTGEQYF. For the CDR3, the DNA is TGTGCCAGCAGTGAAGTTATGGGGGCAGGGGGGACGGGGGAGCAGTACTTC.

The chain uses TRBV9 and TRBJ2-4; 11 nucleotides match TRBD2. CDR3 length: 14 residues. Looked up from germline, CDR1 is SGDLS and CDR2 is YYNGEE. J lost 11 bases, V lost 4 bases, and 8 bases had no gene match. The DNA of the CDR3 is TGTGCCAGCAGCAGCGGGACTAGCGGTGGAGTTCAGTACTTC. It codes for CASSSGTSGGVQYF.

This clone was observed a single time. The chain links TRBV11-2 to TRBJ2-7; 7 nucleotides align to TRBD2. The CDR3 is 13 residues long. The V and J ends lost 1 base and 7 bases, in that order; junction bases with no gene match: 4. Germline CDR1 reads SGHAT; CDR2 reads FQNNGV. CDR3 sequence reads: CASSLAGRREQYF. The CDR3 nucleotides read TGTGCCAGCAGCTTAGCCGGGAGGAGGGAGCAGTACTTC.

The V gene is TRBV27, the J gene TRBJ2-5; D not certain. The CDR3 is 17 residues long. CDR1 and CDR2 from the germline V gene are MNHEY and SMNVEV (reference sequence). V lost 1 base to trimming and J lost 1 base, with 16 bases between them. This CDR3 reads CASSLYHSDTPQETQYF. The CDR3 DNA sequence: TGTGCCAGCAGTTTATATCATTCAGACACTCCCCAAGAGACCCAGTACTTC.

The genes are TRBV6-1 and TRBJ2-1, with D possibly matching TRBD2 (6 bases). The CDR3 extends over 15 amino acids. Deletions cut 10 bases from V and 7 bases from J, with 23 bases between. Germline CDR1 MNHNS, CDR2 SASEGT. The CDR3 reads CAIQAGWAGFNEQFF. CDR3 bases: TGTGCCATTCAGGCGGGGTGGGCGGGGTTTAATGAGCAGTTCTTC.